What follows is one T cell receptor (beta chain) and its context. As yet, its antigen is unknown. PCR primers comprised 60 Vbeta and 13 Jbeta primers. The data were produced by immunoSEQ multiplex PCR, yet TCRdb's version contains in-frame clones alone and is incomplete. This sample carries about 160,000 clones, approximately 86% of them seen once, and the ten largest clones take over 1.5%. The data stem from a study of cytomegalovirus exposure and HLA in healthy donors. Study-wide results and limits: Both high specificity and high sensitivity reportedly marked the classifier's diagnosis of cytomegalovirus status. The study flagged roughly 150 TCR beta chains as cytomegalovirus-associated.

The CDR3 loop spans 16 amino acids. CDR1 SEHNR and CDR2 FQNEAQ come from the germline V gene (reference sequence). V lost 7 bases, J lost 0 bases, and 16 bases lay in between. Input material: PBMCs. This receptor was obtained from a woman younger than 35 in good health and CMV-seronegative. This chain connects TRBV7-9 to TRBJ2-4; tentative D call: TRBD1 (5 bases). The CDR3 nucleotides read TGTGCCAGCACCACCCATCGGCAGGGAGCCAAAAACATTCAGTACTTC. Its protein is CASTTHRQGAKNIQYF.